These 10 T cell receptor beta chains share one sample of origin, sequenced in a study of vaccination and CD4 T cells after COVID-19. Treatment indicated: roughly 11-day PBMC culture with coronavirus spike peptide pools or control peptides (ViraFEST assay). These receptors' antigens are unknown. Sequencing of DNA taken from cultured CD4+ T cells relied on the Oncomine TCR Beta short-read assay. TCRdb re-derived calls from the PCR reads in MiXCR, one entry per CDR3 protein. The repertoire consists of almost 15,000 distinct CDR3 sequences, with 65% to 75% occurring once and the leading ten covering around 16%. The material sequenced was CD4+ T cells from blood, cultured in vitro. These receptors were obtained from a human donor who had recovered from COVID-19.

The chain has TRBV27 and TRBJ2-7; no reliable D call. The V and J ends lost 6 bases and 6 bases respectively, with 6 bases between them. The germline V gene encodes CDR1 MNHEY and CDR2 SMNVEV (reference sequence). The CDR3 is 10 residues long. The chain's CDR3 is CASRKVEQYF. For the CDR3, the DNA is TGTGCCAGCAGGAAGGTCGAGCAGTACTTC.

The chain joins TRBV20-1 to TRBJ1-5; D ambiguous. CDR3 length equals 14 residues. From germline, CDR1 is DFQATT and CDR2 SNEGSKA (reference sequence). V was cut by 6 bases and J by 1 base, with 13 bases left in between. DNA for the CDR3: TGCAGTGCCCTTAGAGGGTCCAGCAATCAGCCCCAGCATTTT. The encoded protein is CSALRGSSNQPQHF.

This clonotype was detected only a few times. CDR3 sequence reads: CASSFGRNYGYTF. In nucleotides, the CDR3 is TGTGCCAGCAGTTTCGGGCGGAACTATGGCTACACCTTC. The chain employs TRBV12-3 or TRBV12-4 and TRBJ1-2; D is uncertain. V dropped 3 bases and J dropped 2 bases, with 7 bases sitting between them. CDR3 size: 13 residues.

This chain connects TRBV15 to TRBJ2-1; either TRBD1 or TRBD2 may fit D (5 bases each). Germline lookup yields CDR1 LNHNV and CDR2 YYDKDF (reference sequence). The CDR3 has 16 amino acids. Trimming left V 8 bases short and J 6 bases short, with 23 bases between. CDR3 DNA sequence: TGTGCCACCCGCCCCTCCGGGACCCTTAGGGCCAATGAGCAGTTCTTC. Translating it yields CATRPSGTLRANEQFF.

The chain carries TRBV7-6 and TRBJ1-2, with TRBD1 identical over 10 bases. Germline V gene lookup returns CDR1 SGHVS and CDR2 FNYEAQ. The CDR3 has 16 amino acids. V gave up 6 bases and J gave up 3 bases; unmatched junction bases: 10. The CDR3 is CASRGWGGQGDYGYTF. The CDR3 nucleotides read TGTGCCAGCAGGGGTTGGGGCGGACAGGGGGACTATGGCTACACCTTC.

This clonotype was detected a few times. The chain carries TRBV27 and TRBJ1-1; the D gene is possibly TRBD1 (6 bases). The ends were cut back, 2 bases at V and 7 bases at J, with 11 bases in the middle. The CDR3 totals 13 residues. The germline CDR1 and CDR2 sequences are MNHEY and SMNVEV (reference sequence). CDR3 sequence (DNA): TGTGCCAGCAGTTTAGGCAGGGGAGATGAAGCTTTCTTT. This gives the protein CASSLGRGDEAFF.

V and J are TRBV28 and TRBJ1-3, with 11 bases aligning to TRBD1. Germline V gene sequence: CDR1 MDHEN, CDR2 SYDVKM. The junction had 4 bases not matched to a gene; V was cut back by 0 bases and J by 0 bases. The CDR3 totals 18 residues. CDR3: CASSLWGQGGTSGNTIYF. The CDR3 coding sequence is TGTGCCAGCAGTTTATGGGGACAGGGGGGTACCTCTGGAAACACCATATATTTT. The whole variable domain, remainder taken from reference TRBV28 and TRBJ1-3, is DVKVTQSSRYLVKRTGEKVFLECVQDMDHENMFWYRQDPGLGLRLIYFSYDVKMKEKGDIPEGYSVSREKKERFSLILESASTNQTSMYLCASSLWGQGGTSGNTIYFGEGSWLTVV.

J is TRBJ2-3 and V is TRBV12-3 or TRBV12-4; either TRBD1 or TRBD2 may fit D (7 bases each). Trimming pared 3 bases from V and 4 bases from J, leaving 23 bases between. This CDR3 spans 18 amino acids. The CDR3: CASSFGGEGRGSSDTQYF. The CDR3 coding sequence is TGTGCCAGCAGTTTTGGGGGGGAGGGCAGGGGGAGCTCAGATACGCAGTATTTT.

This rearrangement joins TRBV6-1 to TRBJ2-5; TRBD2 aligns across 9 bases. This CDR3 is 13 amino acids long. The germline gives CDR1 MNHNS, CDR2 SASEGT. Trimming took 8 bases from V and 9 from J; bases not matched to a gene: 10. This chain's CDR3 is CASGIAGVGPQYF. Here the CDR3 DNA reads TGTGCCAGCGGTATAGCGGGAGTTGGGCCCCAGTACTTC.

V and J are TRBV30 and TRBJ1-5; 7 bases are shared with TRBD1. The germline V gene encodes CDR1 GTSNPN and CDR2 SVGIG (reference sequence). The CDR3 is 13 amino acids. Trimming at V came to 2 bases and at J to 6 bases, leaving 4 bases not matched to a gene. The CDR3 DNA reads as TGTGCCTGGAGTCGACAGGGAAGTCAGCCCCAGCATTTT. As protein: CAWSRQGSQPQHF.